This T cell receptor (beta chain) was sequenced for a study of PD-1 and CTLA-4 blockade in melanoma (dated by TCRdb to the early 2020s). For the wider study: The study compared how PD-1 blockade and CTLA-4 blockade affected the melanoma-reactive CD8 T cell response in patients with melanoma.

In the case of this clone: Its specific antigen is unknown. Base-call qualities are not available, and no considerably larger clone is one nucleotide away.

Library prep was done by the immunoSEQ multiplex PCR assay. TCRdb re-hosts the immuneACCESS table, in-frame sequences only. Its copies lack some clones; in the studies checked, an unresolved V gene accounts for under half of them, and the cause for the rest is not known. This sample holds under 7,500 clones; 75% to 90% were observed only once. The ten largest clonotypes hold around 40% of the sample. Including cysteine and phenylalanine, the CDR3 has 15 amino acids. The sequence is cut down to CDR3 DNA, 45 bases in frame from base 1. Reading the germline V gene (reference sequence) gives CDR1 LGHDT and CDR2 YNNKEL. Trimming at the junction amounts to 0 bases on V and 5 bases on J, and the germline ends lie 13 bases apart.

Sequences were derived from CD8+ T cells from peripheral blood, sampled before anti-PD-1 treatment. The origin of this receptor is a human donor with melanoma. Rearrangement joined TRBV3-1 (or the pseudogene TRBV3-2) to TRBJ1-2; TRBD1 might be the D gene, on 5 matching bases. At the DNA level, the sequence is TGTGCCAGCAGCCAAGATGACGGGACGGGGTATGGCTACACCTTC. This codes for CASSQDDGTGYGYTF.